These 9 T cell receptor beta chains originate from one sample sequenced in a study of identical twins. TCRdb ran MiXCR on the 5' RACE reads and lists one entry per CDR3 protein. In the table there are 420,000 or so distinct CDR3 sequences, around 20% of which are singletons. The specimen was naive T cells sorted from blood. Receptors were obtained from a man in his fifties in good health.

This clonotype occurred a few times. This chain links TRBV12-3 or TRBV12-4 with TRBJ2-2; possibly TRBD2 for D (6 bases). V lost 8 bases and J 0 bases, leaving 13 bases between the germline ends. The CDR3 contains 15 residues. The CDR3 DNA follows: TGTGCCAGCGGGTCCCGGGGGTCGAACACCGGGGAGCTGTTTTTT. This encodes CASGSRGSNTGELFF.

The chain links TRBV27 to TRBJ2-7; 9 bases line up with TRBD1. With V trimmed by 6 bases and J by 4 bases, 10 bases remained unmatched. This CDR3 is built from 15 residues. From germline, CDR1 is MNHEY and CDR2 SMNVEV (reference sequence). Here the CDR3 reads CASRTYGTGWYEQYF. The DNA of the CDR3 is TGTGCCAGCAGGACTTACGGGACAGGGTGGTACGAGCAGTACTTC.

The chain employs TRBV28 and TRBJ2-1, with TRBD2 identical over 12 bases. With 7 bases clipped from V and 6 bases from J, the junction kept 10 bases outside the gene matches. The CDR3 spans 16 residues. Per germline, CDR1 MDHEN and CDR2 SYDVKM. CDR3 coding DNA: TGTGCCAGCACAGCAGTAGGGACTAGCGGGCGCAATGAGCAGTTCTTC. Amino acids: CASTAVGTSGRNEQFF.

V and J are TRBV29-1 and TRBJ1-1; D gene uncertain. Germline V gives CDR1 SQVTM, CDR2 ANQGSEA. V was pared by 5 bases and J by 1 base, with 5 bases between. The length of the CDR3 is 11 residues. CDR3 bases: TGCAGCGTTTCCGAGAACACTGAAGCTTTCTTT. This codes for CSVSENTEAFF.

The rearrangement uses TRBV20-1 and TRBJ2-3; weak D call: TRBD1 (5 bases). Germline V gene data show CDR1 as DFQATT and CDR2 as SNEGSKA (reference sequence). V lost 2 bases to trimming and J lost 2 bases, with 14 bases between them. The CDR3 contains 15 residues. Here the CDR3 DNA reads TGCAGTGCTAGAAATGGGGCAGGAGACACAGATACGCAGTATTTT. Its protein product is CSARNGAGDTDTQYF.

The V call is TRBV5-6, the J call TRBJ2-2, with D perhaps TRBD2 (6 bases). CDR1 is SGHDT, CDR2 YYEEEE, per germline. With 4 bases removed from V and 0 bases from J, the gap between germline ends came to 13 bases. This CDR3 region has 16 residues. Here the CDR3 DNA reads TGTGCCAGCAGCAGGAGGGGATTCGCGAACACCGGGGAGCTGTTTTTT. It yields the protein CASSRRGFANTGELFF.

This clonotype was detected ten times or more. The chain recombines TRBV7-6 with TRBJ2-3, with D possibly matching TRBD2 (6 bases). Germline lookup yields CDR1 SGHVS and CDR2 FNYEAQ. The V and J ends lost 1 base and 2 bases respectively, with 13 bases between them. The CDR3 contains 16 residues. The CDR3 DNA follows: TGTGCCAGCAGCTTAGAATCTGGGGAGGTCACAGATACGCAGTATTTT. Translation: CASSLESGEVTDTQYF.

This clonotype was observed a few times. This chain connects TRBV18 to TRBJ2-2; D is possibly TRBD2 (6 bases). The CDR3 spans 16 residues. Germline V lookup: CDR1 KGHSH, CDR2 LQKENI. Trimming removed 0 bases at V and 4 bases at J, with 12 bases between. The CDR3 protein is CASSPPGLPFTGELFF. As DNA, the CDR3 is TGTGCCAGCTCACCACCGGGACTCCCTTTCACCGGGGAGCTGTTTTTT.

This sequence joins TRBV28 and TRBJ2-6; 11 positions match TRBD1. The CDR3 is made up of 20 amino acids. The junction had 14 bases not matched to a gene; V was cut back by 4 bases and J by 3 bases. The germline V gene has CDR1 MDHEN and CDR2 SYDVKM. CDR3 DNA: TGTGCCAGCAGTTCCTACATCCCGGACAGGGGGCTTAATGGGGCCAACGTCCTGACTTTC. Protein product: CASSSYIPDRGLNGANVLTF.